Listed here are 17 T cell receptor beta chains from one sample, sequenced in a study of human T cells and chemical hapten exposure. This sample's time point: pre-sensitization, week 0. Treatment defined: therapeutic diphenylcyclopropenone sensitization with weekly scalp DPC. TCRdb independently ran MiXCR on the RACE reads; one entry per CDR3 protein. The sample records around 120,000 distinct CDR3 sequences, around an eighth being singletons. Specimen: whole blood, collected in connection with sensitization to the hapten diphenylcyclopropenone (DPC). These receptors came from a woman under 30 with alopecia areata. Some clones in this sample may be carry-over from other donors' samples.

This clonotype was found a few times. This chain uses TRBV11-2 with TRBJ2-3; tentative D call: TRBD2 (6 bases). Germline assignment: CDR1 SGHAT and CDR2 FQNNGV. V gave up 5 bases and J gave up 2 bases, with 14 bases separating them. The CDR3 runs 15 residues. In DNA form, the CDR3 reads TGTGCCAGCAGCGCAGGGAGGCGATCCACAGATACGCAGTATTTT. It yields the protein CASSAGRRSTDTQYF.

This chain links TRBV12-3 or TRBV12-4 with TRBJ1-5; 7 bases line up with TRBD1. V was clipped by 5 bases and J by 5 bases; unmatched bases: 9. The CDR3 covers 15 residues. CDR3 sequence reads: CASSETGNGYQPQHF. In DNA form, the CDR3 reads TGTGCCAGCAGTGAGACAGGGAATGGGTATCAGCCCCAGCATTTT.

This clonotype was counted between two and nine times. The chain recombines TRBV9 with TRBJ1-3; no clear D. The CDR3 has 15 amino acids. V gave up 4 bases and J gave up 0 bases, with 11 bases separating them. Germline CDR1 SGDLS, CDR2 YYNGEE. The CDR3 region is CASSLSELSGNTIYF. For the CDR3, the DNA is TGTGCCAGCAGCCTATCGGAGCTCTCTGGAAACACCATATATTTT.

There are a few counts of this clonotype. The chain combines TRBV11-2 with TRBJ2-2; 7 nucleotides agree with TRBD1. Germline V gene lookup returns CDR1 SGHAT and CDR2 FQNNGV. The CDR3 spans 16 residues. Trimming removed 2 bases from V and 2 bases from J; junction bases left unmatched: 5. The CDR3 DNA sequence: TGTGCCAGCAGCTTAAGAAGACAGGGTAACACCGGGGAGCTGTTTTTT. Its translation: CASSLRRQGNTGELFF.

The chain joins TRBV5-6 to TRBJ2-1; possibly TRBD1 or TRBD2 for D (5 bases each). Germline CDR1 SGHDT, CDR2 YYEEEE. This CDR3 contains 16 residues. V lost 2 bases and J lost 0, with 12 bases in between. This CDR3 is CASSFGTGSSYNEQFF. DNA for the CDR3: TGTGCCAGCAGCTTCGGGACGGGCAGCTCCTACAATGAGCAGTTCTTC.

This clonotype has a handful of counts. The chain uses TRBV7-2 and TRBJ2-7; 7 bases are shared with TRBD1. Per the germline V gene, CDR1 is SGHTA and CDR2 is FQGNSA. This CDR3 region has 12 residues. V dropped 5 bases and J dropped 4; count of bases not matched to a gene: 2. DNA for the CDR3: TGTGCCAGCAGCAAACAGGGGTACGAGCAGTACTTC. This sequence encodes CASSKQGYEQYF.

This clonotype was picked up a small number of times. V and J are TRBV7-2 and TRBJ2-3, with 7 bases lining up with TRBD2. Germline-derived CDR1 and CDR2 are SGHTA and FQGNSA. This CDR3 has 14 amino acids. The ends lost 10 bases at V and 4 bases at J; junction bases unmatched: 11. CDR3 DNA: TGTGCCACCCGGAGCGGGATCGGGGCAGATACGCAGTATTTT. This gives the protein CATRSGIGADTQYF.

This clonotype has a handful of counts. The chain links TRBV4-3 to TRBJ2-6; 9 positions agree with TRBD1. Trimming cost V 1 base and J 1 base; bases outside gene matches: 2. The CDR3 runs 17 residues. CDR1 and CDR2 from the germline V gene are LGHNA and YSLEER. The CDR3 bases are TGCGCCAGCAGCCAAGCTGACAGGGGGTCTGGGGCCAACGTCCTGACTTTC. Translating gives CASSQADRGSGANVLTF.

This clonotype occurred a few times. The chain has TRBV3-1 and TRBJ2-5; 10 bases match TRBD2. V lost 1 base and J lost 2; bases outside the gene matches: 4. Per the germline V gene, CDR1 is LGHDT and CDR2 is YNNKEL (reference sequence). There are 16 residues in the CDR3. The CDR3 DNA follows: TGTGCCAGCAGCCAAGTATTAGCGGGGGGACAAGAGACCCAGTACTTC. Encoded protein: CASSQVLAGGQETQYF.

The rearrangement joins TRBV6-2 or TRBV6-3 to TRBJ2-7; D tentatively fits TRBD1 or TRBD2 (5 bases each). The V and J ends lost 2 bases and 6 bases respectively, with 11 bases between them. CDR1 and CDR2 from the germline V gene are MNHEY and SVGEGT. The CDR3 spans 13 residues. The CDR3 region has the DNA TGTGCCAGCAGTTACCTGGTTGGGACCGAGCAGTACTTC. It yields the protein CASSYLVGTEQYF.

This clonotype was observed a few times. The chain combines TRBV5-5 with TRBJ2-2, with D unresolved. V lost 0 bases and J 5 bases, leaving 8 bases between the germline ends. The germline V gene encodes CDR1 SGHKS and CDR2 YYEKEE (reference sequence). This CDR3 spans 14 amino acids. CDR3 DNA: TGTGCCAGCAGCTTGGCCGGGTGGACCGGGGAGCTGTTTTTT. This encodes CASSLAGWTGELFF. Together with reference TRBV5-5 and TRBJ2-2, the CDR3 gives the full variable domain: DAGVTQSPTHLIKTRGQQVTLRCSPISGHKSVSWYQQVLGQGPQFIFQYYEKEERGRGNFPDRFSARQFPNYSSELNVNALLLGDSALYLCASSLAGWTGELFFGEGSRLTVL.

This clonotype has just a few counts. The chain links TRBV12-3 or TRBV12-4 to TRBJ1-1; D is perhaps TRBD1 (5 bases). CDR3 length equals 16 residues. Trimming pared 2 bases from V and 4 bases from J, leaving 17 bases between. In DNA form, the CDR3 reads TGTGCCAGCAGTTTACGGGACCGCCTACCCGGCACTGAAGCTTTCTTT. Its translation is CASSLRDRLPGTEAFF.

This clonotype was found many times. This sequence joins TRBV12-3 or TRBV12-4 and TRBJ2-2; D not certain. The CDR3 spans 11 residues. V shed 7 bases and J shed 7 bases, with 7 bases lying between them. The CDR3 DNA is TGTGCCAGCACCCCCGGCGGGGAGCTGTTTTTT. Protein: CASTPGGELFF.

This chain links TRBV20-1 with TRBJ1-3, with D tentatively TRBD1 (5 bases). This CDR3 contains 17 residues. CDR1 is DFQATT, CDR2 SNEGSKA, per germline (reference sequence). The V gene lost 0 bases and the J gene lost 0 bases, with 15 bases spanning the gap. The CDR3 sequence: CSARDQGVLGSGNTIYF. CDR3 sequence (DNA): TGCAGTGCTAGAGATCAAGGGGTGTTAGGCTCTGGAAACACCATATATTTT.

In this sample, this clonotype turned up many times. The gene calls are TRBV11-1 and TRBJ2-1; D not certain. This CDR3 has 13 amino acids. Per germline, CDR1 SGHAT and CDR2 FQDESV (reference sequence). The V end was cut by 5 bases, the J end by 10 bases, with 15 bases between. The CDR3 region has the DNA TGTGCCAGCAGCCTCCTGGGAACGGGCGAGCAGTTCTTC. Protein sequence: CASSLLGTGEQFF.

This clonotype was seen many times. This chain links TRBV6-6 with TRBJ1-4; 9 bases align to TRBD1. Looked up from germline, CDR1 is MNHNY and CDR2 is SVGAGI (reference sequence). The ends lost 4 bases at V and 6 bases at J; junction bases unmatched: 6. This CDR3 is built from 15 residues. The CDR3 is CASSSYRGRDEKLFF. The CDR3 coding sequence is TGTGCCAGCAGTTCGTACAGGGGGCGGGATGAAAAACTGTTTTTT.

There are a few counts of this clonotype. The V gene is TRBV3-1, the J gene TRBJ2-2; 7 bases align to TRBD1. V gave up 11 bases and J gave up 5 bases; unmatched junction bases: 8. The CDR3 has 13 amino acids. Germline loops: CDR1 LGHDT, CDR2 YNNKEL (reference sequence). CDR3 coding DNA: TGTGCCGGACGACAGGGATGGACCGGGGAGCTGTTTTTT. It specifies CAGRQGWTGELFF. Supplemented by reference TRBV3-1 and TRBJ2-2, the full variable domain reads DTAVSQTPKYLVTQMGNDKSIKCEQNLGHDTMYWYKQDSKKFLKIMFSYNNKELIINETVPNRFSPKSPDKAHLNLHINSLELGDSAVYFCAGRQGWTGELFFGEGSRLTVL.